What follows are 2 T cell receptor beta chains derived from one specimen sequenced in a study of blood T cell repertoires in COVID-19. Sequencing used immunoSEQ multiplex PCR; TCRdb keeps in-frame clones, though not all of them. Of roughly 300,000 clones in the sample, about nine tenths were seen once. The sequenced sample consisted of PBMCs or T cells enriched from blood (not recorded which). The receptor set was obtained from a woman in her late teens or twenties who had recovered from COVID-19.

This clone was recorded once. The chain joins TRBV28 to TRBJ1-5; D not certain. V was pared by 5 bases and J by 4 bases, with 6 bases between. This CDR3 spans 12 amino acids. Germline V gene data show CDR1 as MDHEN and CDR2 as SYDVKM. The CDR3 DNA sequence: TGTGCCAGCAGTCCCTTTAATCAGCCCCAGCATTTT. This sequence encodes CASSPFNQPQHF.

The V gene is TRBV28, the J gene TRBJ1-5, with D possibly matching TRBD1 (6 bases). Germline assignment: CDR1 MDHEN and CDR2 SYDVKM. The germline V and J ends were trimmed by 2 bases and 4 bases, with 18 bases remaining between them. The CDR3 has 17 residues. The CDR3 protein is CASSLNQGGVGNQPQHF. The DNA for the CDR3 is TGTGCCAGCAGTTTAAATCAAGGGGGAGTTGGTAATCAGCCCCAGCATTTT. The full variable domain, in which reference TRBV28 and TRBJ1-5 provide the parts outside the CDR3, is DVKVTQSSRYLVKRTGEKVFLECVQDMDHENMFWYRQDPGLGLRLIYFSYDVKMKEKGDIPEGYSVSREKKERFSLILESASTNQTSMYLCASSLNQGGVGNQPQHFGDGTRLSIL.